This TCR beta chain was documented in a study of blood T cell repertoires in COVID-19. About the research overall: Acute and convalescent COVID-19 specimens originated in the United States, Italy and Spain. Sources were T cells, B-cell-depleted T cells, or PBMCs; the material itself was cDNA or gDNA.

Enrolled through a virtual design, the participants were between about 18 and 100 years of age and came from approximately 25 US areas. In Cohort 3, a recovered donor had either two negative PCRs, clearance, or symptom resolution. Sequencing was performed with immunoSEQ multiplex PCR; in TCRdb, only in-frame clones are kept and a portion is missing. The table lists just over 300,000 clones, around 84% of them singletons. Trimming removed 0 bases at V and 5 bases at J, with 10 bases between. The CDR3 length is 15 residues. Germline V CDR1 and CDR2: MGHRA, YSYEKL. V gene TRBV4-1 combines with J gene TRBJ2-2; D unclear. The receptor's source is a man younger than 45 who had recovered from COVID-19. Sample: PBMCs or T cells enriched from blood (not recorded which). The CDR3 here is CASSQDLWRTGELFF. The CDR3 nucleotides are TGCGCCAGCAGCCAAGACCTTTGGCGGACCGGGGAGCTGTTTTTT.